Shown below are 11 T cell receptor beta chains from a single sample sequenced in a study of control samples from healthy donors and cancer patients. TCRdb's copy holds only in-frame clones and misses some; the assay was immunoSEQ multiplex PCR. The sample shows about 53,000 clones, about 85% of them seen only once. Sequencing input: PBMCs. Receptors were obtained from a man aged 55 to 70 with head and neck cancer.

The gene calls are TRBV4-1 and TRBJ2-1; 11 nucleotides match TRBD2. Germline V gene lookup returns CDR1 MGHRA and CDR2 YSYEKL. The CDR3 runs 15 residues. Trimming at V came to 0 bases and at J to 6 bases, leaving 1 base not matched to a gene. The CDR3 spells CASSQDTSGGNEQFF. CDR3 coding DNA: TGCGCCAGCAGCCAAGACACTAGCGGGGGCAATGAGCAGTTCTTC.

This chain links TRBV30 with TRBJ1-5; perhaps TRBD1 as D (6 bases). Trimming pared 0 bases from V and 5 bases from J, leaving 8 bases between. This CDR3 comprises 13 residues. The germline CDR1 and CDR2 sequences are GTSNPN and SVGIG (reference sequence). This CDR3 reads CAWSVQGYQPQHF. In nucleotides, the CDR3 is TGTGCCTGGAGTGTACAGGGTTATCAGCCCCAGCATTTT.

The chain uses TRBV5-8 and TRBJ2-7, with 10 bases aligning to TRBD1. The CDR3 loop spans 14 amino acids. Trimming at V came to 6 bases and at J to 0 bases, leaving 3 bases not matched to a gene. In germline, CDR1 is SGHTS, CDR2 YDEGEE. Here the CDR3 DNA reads TGTGCCAGCATAGGGACAGGGGTCTCCTACGAGCAGTACTTC. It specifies CASIGTGVSYEQYF.

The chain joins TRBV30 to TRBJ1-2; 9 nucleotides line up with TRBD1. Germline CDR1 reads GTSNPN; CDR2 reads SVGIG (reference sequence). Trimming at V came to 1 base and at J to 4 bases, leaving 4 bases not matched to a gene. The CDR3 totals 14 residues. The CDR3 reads CAWSGTGVPYGYTF. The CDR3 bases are TGTGCCTGGAGTGGGACAGGGGTTCCCTATGGCTACACCTTC.

CDR3 residues: CAIRGGLAGNEQFF. Here the CDR3 DNA reads TGTGCCATCAGGGGGGGACTAGCGGGCAATGAGCAGTTCTTC. This chain joins TRBV10-3 and TRBJ2-1; 12 bases fit TRBD2. Germline V gives CDR1 ENHRY, CDR2 SYGVKD. V trimming: 6 bases; J trimming: 6 bases; junction bases outside the gene matches: 3. This CDR3 region has 14 residues.

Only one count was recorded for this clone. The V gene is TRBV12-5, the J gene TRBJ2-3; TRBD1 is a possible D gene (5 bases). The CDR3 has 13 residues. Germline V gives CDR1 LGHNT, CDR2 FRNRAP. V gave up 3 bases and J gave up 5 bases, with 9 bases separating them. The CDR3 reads CASGFSGLDTQYF. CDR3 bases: TGTGCTAGTGGTTTCTCAGGGTTAGATACGCAGTATTTT.

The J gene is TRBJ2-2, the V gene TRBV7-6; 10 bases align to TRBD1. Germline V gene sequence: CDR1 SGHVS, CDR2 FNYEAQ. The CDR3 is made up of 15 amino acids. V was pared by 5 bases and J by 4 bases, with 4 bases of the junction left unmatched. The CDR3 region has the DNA TGTGCCAGCAGCCCCGGACAGGGGGGCACCGGGGAGCTGTTTTTT. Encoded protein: CASSPGQGGTGELFF.

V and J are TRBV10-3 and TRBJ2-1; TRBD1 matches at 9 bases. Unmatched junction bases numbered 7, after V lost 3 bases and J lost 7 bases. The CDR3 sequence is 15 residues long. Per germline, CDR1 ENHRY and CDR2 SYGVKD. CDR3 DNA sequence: TGTGCCATCAGTGACCCGGGACAGGGTGTAAATGAGCAGTTCTTC. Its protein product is CAISDPGQGVNEQFF.

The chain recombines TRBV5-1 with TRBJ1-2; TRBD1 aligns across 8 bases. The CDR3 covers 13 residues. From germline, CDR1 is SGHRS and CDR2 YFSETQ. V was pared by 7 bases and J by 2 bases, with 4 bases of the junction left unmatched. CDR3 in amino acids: CASSDRGNYGYTF. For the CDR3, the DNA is TGCGCCAGCTCCGACAGGGGAAACTATGGCTACACCTTC.

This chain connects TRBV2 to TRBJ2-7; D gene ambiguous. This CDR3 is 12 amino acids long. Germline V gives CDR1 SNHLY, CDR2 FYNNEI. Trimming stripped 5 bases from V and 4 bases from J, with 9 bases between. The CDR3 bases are TGTGCCAGCAGTCCACAAGGTTACGAGCAGTACTTC. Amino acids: CASSPQGYEQYF.

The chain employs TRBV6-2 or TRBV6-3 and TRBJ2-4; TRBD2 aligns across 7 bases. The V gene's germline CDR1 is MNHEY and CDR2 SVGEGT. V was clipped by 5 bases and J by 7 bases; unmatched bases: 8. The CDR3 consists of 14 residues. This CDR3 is CASSTTSEGNIQYF. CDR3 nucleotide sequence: TGTGCCAGCAGTACCACTAGCGAGGGGAACATTCAGTACTTC.